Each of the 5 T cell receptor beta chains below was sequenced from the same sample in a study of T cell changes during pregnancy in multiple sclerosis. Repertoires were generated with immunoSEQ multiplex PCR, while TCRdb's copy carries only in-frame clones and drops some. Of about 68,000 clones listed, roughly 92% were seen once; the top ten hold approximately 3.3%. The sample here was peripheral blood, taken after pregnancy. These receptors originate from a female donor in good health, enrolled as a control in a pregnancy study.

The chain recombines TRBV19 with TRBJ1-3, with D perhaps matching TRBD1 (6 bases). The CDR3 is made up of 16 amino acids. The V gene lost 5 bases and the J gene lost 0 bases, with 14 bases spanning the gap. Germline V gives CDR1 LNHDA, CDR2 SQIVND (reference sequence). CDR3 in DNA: TGTGCCAGTAGTCCGGGCCAGGGGATCTCTGGAAACACCATATATTTT. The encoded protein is CASSPGQGISGNTIYF.

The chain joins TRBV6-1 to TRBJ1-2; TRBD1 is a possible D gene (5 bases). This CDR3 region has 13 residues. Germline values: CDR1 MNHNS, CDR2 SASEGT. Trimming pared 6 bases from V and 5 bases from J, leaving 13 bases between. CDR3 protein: CASSYGHRYGYTF. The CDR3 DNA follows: TGTGCCAGCAGCTACGGACACCGGTATGGCTACACCTTC.

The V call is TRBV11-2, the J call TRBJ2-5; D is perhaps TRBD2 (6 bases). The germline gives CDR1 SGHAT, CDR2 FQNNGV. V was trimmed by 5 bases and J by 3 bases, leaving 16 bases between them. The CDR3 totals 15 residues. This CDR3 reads CASSPVRDSKETQYF. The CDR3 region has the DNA TGTGCCAGCAGCCCCGTGCGGGACTCGAAAGAGACCCAGTACTTC. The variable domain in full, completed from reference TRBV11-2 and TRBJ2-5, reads EAGVAQSPRYKIIEKRQSVAFWCNPISGHATLYWYQQILGQGPKLLIQFQNNGVVDDSQLPKDRFSAERLKGVDSTLKIQPAKLEDSAVYLCASSPVRDSKETQYFGPGTRLLVL.

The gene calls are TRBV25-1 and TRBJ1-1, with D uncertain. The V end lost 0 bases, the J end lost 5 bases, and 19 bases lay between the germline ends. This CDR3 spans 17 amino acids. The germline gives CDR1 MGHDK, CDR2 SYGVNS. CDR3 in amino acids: CASSEYSFWEGRTEAFF. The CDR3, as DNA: TGTGCCAGCAGTGAATATTCTTTTTGGGAAGGGAGAACTGAAGCTTTCTTT.

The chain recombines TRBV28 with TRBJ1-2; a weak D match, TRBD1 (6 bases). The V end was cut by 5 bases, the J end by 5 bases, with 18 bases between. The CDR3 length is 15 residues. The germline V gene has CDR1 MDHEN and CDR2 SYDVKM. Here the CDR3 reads CASSGWGGIGYGYTF. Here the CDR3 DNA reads TGTGCCAGCAGTGGGTGGGGGGGCATCGGGTATGGCTACACCTTC.